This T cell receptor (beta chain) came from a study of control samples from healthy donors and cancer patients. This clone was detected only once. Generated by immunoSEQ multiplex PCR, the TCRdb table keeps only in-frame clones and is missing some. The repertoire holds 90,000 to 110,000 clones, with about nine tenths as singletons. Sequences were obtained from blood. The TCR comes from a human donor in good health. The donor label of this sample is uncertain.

The DNA of the CDR3 is TGTGCCAGCAGTGACCGGGGACAGGGGAACACTGAAGCTTTCTTT. Translated, it gives CASSDRGQGNTEAFF. The genes are TRBV6-1 and TRBJ1-1, with 9 bases matching TRBD1. The CDR3 extends over 15 amino acids. CDR1 MNHNS and CDR2 SASEGT come from the germline V gene. With 3 bases clipped from V and 1 base from J, the junction kept 3 bases outside the gene matches.